This TCR beta chain stems from a study of chronic HIV infection and antiretroviral therapy. The CDR3 extends over 17 amino acids. Trimming took 2 bases from V and 2 from J, leaving 19 bases between them. In germline, CDR1 is SQVTM, CDR2 ANQGSEA. This clonotype occurred a few times. One entry per CDR3 protein results from TCRdb running MiXCR on the 5' RACE reads. The sample contains approximately 40,000 distinct CDR3 sequences, roughly 7.6% of which appear only once. The source of this sequence is an adult who had HIV and had not received antiretroviral therapy, or was an uninfected healthy control (not recorded which). The sample consisted of peripheral blood. V usage is TRBV29-1 and J usage is TRBJ2-4; D is perhaps TRBD1 (6 bases). CDR3 nucleotide sequence: TGCAGCGTTGAACTCCTACGTGGGGGCAAGACCAAAAACATTCAGTACTTC. Translating gives CSVELLRGGKTKNIQYF.